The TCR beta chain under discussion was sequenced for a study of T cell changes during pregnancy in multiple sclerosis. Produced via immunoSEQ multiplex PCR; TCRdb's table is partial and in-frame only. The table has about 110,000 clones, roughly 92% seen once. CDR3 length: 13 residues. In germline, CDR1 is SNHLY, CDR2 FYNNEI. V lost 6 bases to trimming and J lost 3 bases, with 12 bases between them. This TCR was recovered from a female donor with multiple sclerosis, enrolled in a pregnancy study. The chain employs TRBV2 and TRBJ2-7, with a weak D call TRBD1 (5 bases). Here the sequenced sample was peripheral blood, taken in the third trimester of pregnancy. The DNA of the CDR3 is TGTGCCAGCAGAAAGGACACCGACTACGAGCAGTACTTC. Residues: CASRKDTDYEQYF. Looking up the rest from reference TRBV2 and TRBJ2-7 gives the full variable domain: EPEVTQTPSHQVTQMGQEVILRCVPISNHLYFYWYRQILGQKVEFLVSFYNNEISEKSEIFDDQFSVERPDGSNFTLKIRSTKLEDSAMYFCASRKDTDYEQYFGPGTRLTVT.